This T cell receptor beta chain was captured in a study of response to subunit inactivated influenza vaccine (dated by TCRdb to the late 2010s). About the study as a whole: To follow how T cells responded to a trivalent subunit inactivated influenza vaccine, the researchers relied on deep quantitative profiling of the T cell receptor repertoire. General conclusions and limits of the study: The authors proposed that each seasonal influenza vaccination may bring in only a limited number of new T cells.

Libraries were constructed by RT-PCR. TCRdb shows the sequencer as Illumina HiSeq 2500. The raw public reads went through TCRdb reprocessing: fastp at Q25, MiXCR clone calling, in-frame beta chains kept. When rows share a CDR3 protein, they turn into one entry using the most common DNA and genes. The sample table lists 650,000 or so distinct CDR3 sequences, approximately 15% of them with a count of one. The ten largest clones take up roughly 7.2% of the sample. The junction shows trimming of 1 base on V and 5 bases on J, and the gene matches do not reach 17 bases of it. The CDR3 contains 18 residues, cysteine and phenylalanine counted. The sequence is cut down to CDR3 DNA, 54 bases in frame from base 1. CDR1 and CDR2 (DFQATT, SNEGSKA) derive from the germline V gene (reference sequence). This clonotype has just a few counts. Its antigen has not been determined. No much larger clonotype is one base removed from it; base qualities were not supplied.

The chain links TRBV20-1 with TRBJ2-5; a stretch of 9 junction bases matches TRBD2. The sequence derives from a man aged 45 to 65 who received an inactivated influenza vaccine. Donor details come from another sample of the same person, matched by shared clones. This specimen consisted of PBMCs from blood, obtained 14 to 15 days before vaccination. DNA sequence: TGCAGTGCTAGAGTTGGCCAGCGGGGGGTCCGCTTTTCGGAGACCCAGTACTTC. It translates as CSARVGQRGVRFSETQYF.